This T cell receptor (beta chain) was documented in a study of cytomegalovirus exposure and HLA in healthy donors. Study-wide results and limits: An Asian-associated ancestry cluster reportedly showed fewer N-insertions than the approximately 670-donor mean in a later analysis. Clonal expansion, a later analysis showed, was greater in HLA-associated TCR beta chains than in equally common others. As a later analysis revealed, the rate of TCR association differed by HLA locus, with DRB1 most and HLA-C fewest. Researchers catalogued about 150 TCR beta chains as cytomegalovirus-associated.

A remark on this clone: The target antigen is unknown.

In the PCR, 60 Vbeta and 13 Jbeta primers were used. TCRdb's table, derived via immunoSEQ multiplex PCR, lists solely in-frame clones and lacks some. The table includes approximately 150,000 clones, over 70% detected once. Sequenced material: PBMCs. The TCR was taken from a woman aged 25 to 39 in good health and CMV-seropositive.

The chain's CDR3 is CASSYSAGQGSYEQYF. In DNA, the CDR3 is TGTGCCAGCAGTTACTCGGCGGGACAGGGCTCCTACGAGCAGTACTTC. J is TRBJ2-7 and V is TRBV6-5, with TRBD1 matching over 9 bases. The V gene's germline CDR1 is MNHEY and CDR2 SVGAGI. This CDR3 is 16 amino acids long. V was pared by 0 bases and J by 0 bases, with 3 bases of the junction left unmatched.